This is a list of T cell receptor beta chains from one sample in a study of blood T cell repertoires in COVID-19. The protocol was immunoSEQ multiplex PCR, while the TCRdb copy is restricted to in-frame clones and leaves out a portion. The table includes 250,000 to 300,000 clones, around 85% detected once. Sequencing input: peripheral blood. The source is a woman aged 25 to 39 with COVID-19, enrolled during active disease. CDR3s include the opening cysteine and the closing phenylalanine or tryptophan. Fields, in order: CDR3 length, J gene, clone size, D gene, V gene, CDR3 DNA, CDR3 protein. The D gene is left open where the match is weak. Part of the rows lack a size; the others show once, few, many or a class for expanded clones.

14,TRBJ1-6,-,-,TRBV14,TGTGCCAGCAGCCGACAGGCGTTCAATTCACCCCTCCACTTT,CASSRQAFNSPLHF
15,TRBJ2-7,-,-,TRBV19,TGTGCCAGCCAGTCCTTCGGGGGTACAGGCTACGAGCAGTACTTC,CASQSFGGTGYEQYF
13,TRBJ2-5,-,-,TRBV18,TGTGCCAGCTCACCACCCAGAAGAGAGACCCAGTACTTC,CASSPPRRETQYF
16,TRBJ2-2,few,-,TRBV5-1,TGCGCCAGCAGGCCTTCCGGGACTCAGAACACCGGGGAGCTGTTTTTT,CASRPSGTQNTGELFF
16,TRBJ2-2,-,TRBD2,TRBV2,TGTGCCAGCCAACCGGATAGACTAGCGGGAGCCGGGGAGCTGTTTTTT,CASQPDRLAGAGELFF
16,TRBJ2-1,-,TRBD2,TRBV10-2,TGCGCCAGCAGTGAGAGAGCGGGGGGCCTTTACAATGAGCAGTTCTTC,CASSERAGGLYNEQFF
13,TRBJ1-1,few,-,TRBV12-5,TGTGCTAGCCTCTCGGGAGCCCAGCCTGAAGCTTTCTTT,CASLSGAQPEAFF
14,TRBJ2-7,once,TRBD2,TRBV13,TGTGCCAGCAGCCATAGCGGGGGGAGCTACGAGCAGTACTTC,CASSHSGGSYEQYF
11,TRBJ2-7,-,-,TRBV11-2,TGTGCCAGCAGCACTCCGGGAGAATTTTACTTC,CASSTPGEFYF
17,TRBJ1-2,-,-,TRBV3-1/TRBV3-2,TGTGCCAGCAGCCAAGATCCGGGTTGGGGGCGCCTCTATGGCTACACCTTC,CASSQDPGWGRLYGYTF
11,TRBJ2-2,few,-,TRBV5-1,TGCGCCAGCAGCTCGGGCGGGGAGCTGTTTTTT,CASSSGGELFF
16,TRBJ1-2,-,-,TRBV5-6,TGTGCCAGCAGTAACGCCTTAGTGACAACCCACTATGGCTACACCTTC,CASSNALVTTHYGYTF
15,TRBJ2-7,-,TRBD1,TRBV19,TGTGCCAGTAATCCGACCGGGACAGCCCCCTACGAGCAGTACTTC,CASNPTGTAPYEQYF
14,TRBJ1-1,few,TRBD1,TRBV10-3,TGTGCCATCAGTGACAGGGGGAAGAACACTGAAGCTTTCTTT,CAISDRGKNTEAFF
12,TRBJ1-1,-,-,TRBV29-1,TGCAGCGTTGACGGGGAGGGCACTGAAGCTTTCTTT,CSVDGEGTEAFF
15,TRBJ2-7,-,-,TRBV28,TGTGCCAGCAGTACGAACTCCGGGGTGCCCTACGAGCAGTACTTC,CASSTNSGVPYEQYF
13,TRBJ2-1,-,TRBD1,TRBV12-3/TRBV12-4,TGTGCCAGCAGCCTCGACAGGGACAATGAGCAGTTCTTC,CASSLDRDNEQFF
16,TRBJ1-2,-,TRBD1,TRBV6-6,TGTGCCAGCAGTTACGGGTGGGACAGTAGCGAGGATGGCTACACCTTC,CASSYGWDSSEDGYTF
23,TRBJ2-2,-,TRBD1,TRBV23-1,TGCGCCAGCAGTCATTCTGAACAAGACGGGACAGGGGGATTTTTCACGGGAACCGGGGAGCTGTTTTTT,CASSHSEQDGTGGFFTGTGELFF
12,TRBJ2-7,-,-,TRBV6-5,TGTGCCAGCAGTCACGGCTCCTACGAGCAGTACTTC,CASSHGSYEQYF
13,TRBJ2-1,-,TRBD2,TRBV19,TGTGCCAGTAGTGCTAGCGGCTACAATGAGCAGTTCTTC,CASSASGYNEQFF
15,TRBJ2-2,-,-,TRBV7-6,TGTGCCAGCAGCTTTCAGGGCCTGAACACCGGGGAGCTGTTTTTT,CASSFQGLNTGELFF
13,TRBJ2-3,-,-,TRBV7-9,TGTGCCAGCAGCGCACTAGGTCCGGATACGCAGTATTTT,CASSALGPDTQYF
15,TRBJ2-7,-,TRBD1,TRBV19,TGTGCCAGTAGAGACCCGGGACAGGGGGCCTACGAGCAGTACTTC,CASRDPGQGAYEQYF
16,TRBJ2-7,-,-,TRBV7-9,TGTGCCAGCAGCAGGGACCGCATAGTGGTTTCCTACGAGCAGTACTTC,CASSRDRIVVSYEQYF
16,TRBJ1-3,-,-,TRBV7-6,TGTGCCAGCAGCTCGCCTGACAGCGATTCTGGAAACACCATATATTTT,CASSSPDSDSGNTIYF
15,TRBJ2-7,-,TRBD2,TRBV11-2,TGTGCCAGCAGCTCGACTAGCGGGGCCTCCTACGAGCAGTACTTC,CASSSTSGASYEQYF
15,TRBJ1-2,-,TRBD1,TRBV9,TGTGCCAGCAGCTCCCGACAGGGAAAATTAGACGGCTACACCTTC,CASSSRQGKLDGYTF
15,TRBJ2-3,-,-,TRBV24-1,TGTGCCACTTCCCAGGGTTTTTCTAGCACAGATACGCAGTATTTT,CATSQGFSSTDTQYF
13,TRBJ2-3,-,-,TRBV12-3/TRBV12-4,TGTGCCAGCATGGAGGATGTCACAGATACGCAGTATTTT,CASMEDVTDTQYF
14,TRBJ1-1,-,-,TRBV18,TGTGCCAGCTCGGACAGCCTTATGAACACTGAAGCTTTCTTT,CASSDSLMNTEAFF
14,TRBJ1-2,-,-,TRBV6-7,TGTGCCAGCAGTTGCCCTTGGGCTTCCTATGGCTACACCTTC,CASSCPWASYGYTF
14,TRBJ2-7,once,-,TRBV2,TGTGCCAGCAGTAGGCAAGGGGCTATTTACGAGCAGTACTTC,CASSRQGAIYEQYF
16,TRBJ2-3,-,-,TRBV10-3,TGTGCCATCACGGGAGAGCCCCCCGTAGTGGGAGATACGCAGTATTTT,CAITGEPPVVGDTQYF
14,TRBJ2-7,-,TRBD1,TRBV9,TGTGCCAGCAGCGTTGGACAGGGTGCGAACGAGCAGTACTTC,CASSVGQGANEQYF
13,TRBJ1-2,-,TRBD1,TRBV6-5,TGTGCCAGCAGAGCGACAGGGGACGGAGGCTACACCTTC,CASRATGDGGYTF
12,TRBJ1-1,-,-,TRBV4-2,TGTGCCAGCAGCCAAGGTCTAGGTGAAGCTTTCTTT,CASSQGLGEAFF
13,TRBJ2-1,-,-,TRBV5-8,TGTGCCAGCCCTCCATTCGGGAATAATGAGCAGTTCTTC,CASPPFGNNEQFF
16,TRBJ2-1,-,-,TRBV7-8,TGTGCCAGCACCGAGTCGTGGCAGGGGATATACAATGAGCAGTTCTTC,CASTESWQGIYNEQFF
14,TRBJ2-1,-,-,TRBV7-9,TGTGCCAGCAGCTTTGCCTCCCCGGTCAATGAGCAGTTCTTC,CASSFASPVNEQFF
17,TRBJ1-4,-,TRBD1,TRBV19,TGTGCCAGTAGTACCCGCACCCCCCCGGGACAGCTTTTGAAACTGTTTTTT,CASSTRTPPGQLLKLFF
15,TRBJ2-1,-,-,TRBV10-1,TGCGCCAGCAGTCCGGGACAAAACTCCTACAATGAGCAGTTCTTC,CASSPGQNSYNEQFF
20,TRBJ2-1,-,TRBD2,TRBV4-1,TGCGCCAGCAGCCAAGAAAAACGACTAGCGGGGGGGAGCTCCTACAATGAGCAGTTCTTC,CASSQEKRLAGGSSYNEQFF
15,TRBJ1-1,once,-,TRBV5-4,TGTGCCAGCAGCTTGGCCGTGGAGGTGAACACTGAAGCTTTCTTT,CASSLAVEVNTEAFF
16,TRBJ2-4,-,-,TRBV30,TGTGCCCGGAGTGTTCGGGTCCTGAGGGCCAAAAACATTCAGTACTTC,CARSVRVLRAKNIQYF
15,TRBJ2-1,-,-,TRBV7-2,TGTGCCAGCAGCCAACCGACAGACTCCTACAATGAGCAGTTCTTC,CASSQPTDSYNEQFF
16,TRBJ2-7,-,TRBD1,TRBV6-5,TGTGCCAGCAGTTACCGGCGGGACAGGGGGACCTACGAGCAGTACTTC,CASSYRRDRGTYEQYF
16,TRBJ2-3,-,-,TRBV12-1,TGTGCCAGCAGCTGCCGATTAGCGGGGCCCACAGATACGCAGTATTTT,CASSCRLAGPTDTQYF